Listed here are 10 T cell receptor beta chains from one sample, sequenced in a study of siplizumab effects on memory and regulatory T cells. Repertoires were generated with immunoSEQ multiplex PCR, while TCRdb's copy carries only in-frame clones and drops some. The profile shows about 91,000 clones, 93% of them singletons. The sequenced material came from CD8+ T cells sorted from blood. The source of these receptors is a human donor in good health.

The genes are TRBV9 and TRBJ1-5; D is undetermined. The V gene lost 3 bases and the J gene lost 5 bases, with 6 bases spanning the gap. Germline CDR1 is SGDLS and CDR2 is YYNGEE. The CDR3 runs 12 residues. CDR3 sequence: CASSGGDQPQHF. In DNA form, the CDR3 reads TGTGCCAGCAGCGGAGGTGATCAGCCCCAGCATTTT.

The rearrangement joins TRBV7-6 to TRBJ1-3; D gene ambiguous. The V end lost 1 base, the J end lost 0 bases, and 13 bases lay between the germline ends. This CDR3 region has 17 residues. Germline lookup yields CDR1 SGHVS and CDR2 FNYEAQ. The CDR3 DNA follows: TGTGCCAGCAGCTTAGGGCCCAGTCCTTCCTCTGGAAACACCATATATTTT. It translates to CASSLGPSPSSGNTIYF.

This clone was seen a single time. This CDR3 is CASLGVNTEAFF. The CDR3 nucleotides are TGTGCCAGTCTAGGGGTGAACACTGAAGCTTTCTTT. The chain is built from TRBV19 and TRBJ1-1, with a tentative D call TRBD1 (5 bases). This CDR3 comprises 12 residues. V was cut by 8 bases and J by 0 bases, with 7 bases left in between. The germline V gene encodes CDR1 LNHDA and CDR2 SQIVND (reference sequence).

The V gene is TRBV11-1, the J gene TRBJ2-5; 11 bases are shared with TRBD2. The ends lost 1 base at V and 5 bases at J; junction bases unmatched: 6. Germline lookup yields CDR1 SGHAT and CDR2 FQDESV (reference sequence). The CDR3 is 16 amino acids. The CDR3, as DNA: TGTGCCAGCAGCTTAGAGGTAGCGGGGGGGCGCGAGACCCAGTACTTC. This gives the protein CASSLEVAGGRETQYF.

The DNA for the CDR3 is TGTGCCATCAGTGATCCAGAATTACGGGGCGGTAATGAAAAACTGTTTTTT. Amino acids: CAISDPELRGGNEKLFF. V gene TRBV10-3 combines with J gene TRBJ1-4; D perhaps matches TRBD1 (5 bases). Trimming shortened V by 3 bases and J by 4 bases, and 18 bases separated the two germline ends. Per the germline V gene, CDR1 is ENHRY and CDR2 is SYGVKD. CDR3 length equals 17 residues.

The chain links TRBV7-8 to TRBJ2-6, with D unclear. This CDR3 contains 15 residues. V gave up 1 base and J gave up 6 bases, with 10 bases separating them. From germline, CDR1 is SGHVS and CDR2 FQNEAQ. The CDR3 is CASSLVYGEANVLTF. CDR3 nucleotides: TGTGCCAGCAGCTTAGTTTATGGGGAGGCCAACGTCCTGACTTTC.

The chain couples TRBV7-3 to TRBJ1-1, with D uncertain. This CDR3 has 14 amino acids. V was shortened by 1 base and J by 4 bases, with 10 bases between the two germline ends. Germline-derived CDR1 and CDR2 are SGHTA and FQGTGA. CDR3 loop: CASSLMVGVTEAFF. The DNA of the CDR3 is TGTGCCAGCAGCTTAATGGTCGGGGTCACTGAAGCTTTCTTT.

J is TRBJ2-7 and V is TRBV29-1, with unresolved D. This CDR3 contains 13 residues. CDR1 is SQVTM and CDR2 is ANQGSEA in the germline V gene. The ends were cut back, 3 bases at V and 0 bases at J, with 9 bases in the middle. The CDR3, as DNA: TGCAGCGTTGATGGTAAAAACTCCTACGAGCAGTACTTC. This codes for CSVDGKNSYEQYF.

This clone was found a few times. The chain recombines TRBV4-1 with TRBJ1-1, with D possibly being TRBD1 (5 bases). With 2 bases removed from V and 0 bases from J, the gap between germline ends came to 10 bases. The CDR3 is 15 amino acids. Germline loops: CDR1 MGHRA, CDR2 YSYEKL. Written as DNA, the CDR3 is TGCGCCAGCAGCCAAATCGGGGGAGTGAACACTGAAGCTTTCTTT. It codes for CASSQIGGVNTEAFF.

The chain recombines TRBV29-1 with TRBJ1-4; D may be TRBD1 (5 bases). Trimming left V 0 bases short and J 8 bases short, with 16 bases between. CDR1 SQVTM and CDR2 ANQGSEA come from the germline V gene. This CDR3 contains 15 residues. In DNA form, the CDR3 reads TGCAGCGTTGAAGATACGTGGGGGGGATACGAAAAACTGTTTTTT. Translation gives CSVEDTWGGYEKLFF. The whole variable domain, filled in from reference TRBV29-1 and TRBJ1-4, reads SAVISQKPSRDICQRGTSLTIQCQVDSQVTMMFWYRQQPGQSLTLIATANQGSEATYESGFVIDKFPISRPNLTFSTLTVSNMSPEDSSIYLCSVEDTWGGYEKLFFGSGTQLSVL.